This T cell receptor (beta chain) comes out of a study of beta chain features in type 1 diabetes. There are a few counts of this clone. Its antigen is unidentified. General study results and limits: All four CD4+ subsets from Type 1 diabetes patients carried moderately but significantly shorter TCRB CDR3s.

Expressed TCRB transcripts were sequenced because the isolated RNA had all been reverse transcribed beforehand. Several million reads were obtained on average from naive, central memory and regulatory T cell samples. Assay used: immunoSEQ multiplex PCR; TCRdb lists only in-frame clones, some missing. The sample shows some 150,000 clones, 9% to 10% of them seen only once. Trimming removed 5 bases at V and 1 base at J, with 14 bases between. The CDR3 loop spans 15 amino acids. The germline gives CDR1 SGHVS, CDR2 FNYEAQ. The TCR comes from a woman in her thirties or forties in good health. This chain uses TRBV7-6 with TRBJ1-1; D possibly corresponds to TRBD1 (6 bases). Sequencing used central memory CD4+ T cells from blood. CDR3 sequence (DNA): TGTGCCAGCAGCCCCCGACCGACAGGGAACACTGAAGCTTTCTTT. It specifies CASSPRPTGNTEAFF.